Listed below are T cell receptor beta chains from one sample, sequenced in a study of post-analysis software for immune sequencing data. TCRdb passed the PCR reads through MiXCR, listing each CDR3 protein once. The sample yields about 770,000 distinct CDR3 sequences, more than 45% seen once. Sequenced: blood. The receptors shown here come from a girl aged 10 to 17 with multiple sclerosis. Each CDR3 is given with its conserved first and last residue. The D gene is left open where the match is weak. A clone size is listed for some rows: how often the clone was seen (once, few, many), or a class if it is expanded.

v_gene,j_gene,d_gene,abundance,CDR3nt,CDR3aa
TRBV29-1,TRBJ1-2,.,.,TGCAGCGGTAGACAGGAGAACTATGGCTACACCTTC,CSGRQENYGYTF
TRBV29-1,TRBJ1-2,.,few,TGCAGCGTTGGTACAGTCTATGGCTACACCTTC,CSVGTVYGYTF
TRBV20-1,TRBJ2-7,.,few,TGCAGTGCTCTCCGGGACGGAGCCTACGAGCAGTACTTC,CSALRDGAYEQYF
TRBV28,TRBJ2-7,.,once,TGTGCCAGCATAGGTCCCGGGACATCGGCATACGAGCAGTACTTC,CASIGPGTSAYEQYF
TRBV20-1,TRBJ2-7,.,.,TGCAGTGCTAGAGCTCTAAGGGGCGCATACGAGCAGTACTTC,CSARALRGAYEQYF
TRBV12-3/TRBV12-4,TRBJ2-1,TRBD2,.,TGTGCCAGCAGTTTAGCGGTGGGAGGGACCTACAATGAGCAGTTCTTC,CASSLAVGGTYNEQFF
TRBV20-1,TRBJ2-5,.,few,TGCAGTGCTAGACTTCGTGGTCGCGGGGTCGGGGAGACCCAGTACTTC,CSARLRGRGVGETQYF
TRBV21-1,TRBJ2-7,.,many,TGTGCCAGCAGCAAAGGGACAACCTACGAGCAGTACTTC,CASSKGTTYEQYF
TRBV6-2/TRBV6-3,TRBJ2-7,.,.,TGTGCCAGCAGTTACGACAGCAGCTCCTACGAGCAGTACTTC,CASSYDSSSYEQYF
TRBV5-1,TRBJ2-3,TRBD2,.,TGCGCCAGCAGCCTTGGAGAGGGACTAGCCCCTAGAAGAGATACGCAGTATTTT,CASSLGEGLAPRRDTQYF
TRBV15,TRBJ2-5,.,once,TGTTCCACCAGCAGAGATCGAGGATCTGGGGAGCAGTACTTC,CSTSRDRGSGEQYF
TRBV20-1,TRBJ2-3,TRBD2,few,TGCAGTGCTAGTCAACTAGCGGAGAGCACAGATACGCAGTATTTT,CSASQLAESTDTQYF
TRBV6-1,TRBJ2-3,.,few,TGTGCCAGCAGTGAAGAGGGGTGGGGTATGGGCACAGATACGCAGTATTTT,CASSEEGWGMGTDTQYF